Sequencing of this TCR beta chain was carried out in a study of cytomegalovirus exposure and HLA in healthy donors. The primer mix had 60 Vbeta and 13 Jbeta primers. Clones were sequenced by immunoSEQ multiplex PCR, and TCRdb holds only the in-frame ones, with some missing. Here the sample spans 150,000 to 200,000 clones, about 77% being singletons. CDR3 length: 14 amino acids. The V gene's germline CDR1 is SGHRS and CDR2 YFSETQ. The V gene lost 6 bases and the J gene lost 2 bases, with 14 bases spanning the gap. The chain couples TRBV5-1 to TRBJ1-1, with TRBD1 as a possible D gene (5 bases). This clonotype originated in a male donor in good health and CMV-seropositive. Sequencing input: PBMCs. The CDR3 DNA sequence: TGCGCCAGCACCTTTGGCGGGGGAAACACTGAAGCTTTCTTT. It yields the protein CASTFGGGNTEAFF.